Below are 19 T cell receptor beta chains sequenced from a single sample in a study of shared clonotypes between healthy human individuals (dated by TCRdb to 2020 to 2021). Library preparation was by the immunoSEQ multiplex PCR assay. Drawn from immuneACCESS, this table holds only the in-frame rearrangements with V and J called that TCRdb kept. Clones are partly lost; checked studies trace under half to an unresolved V gene and leave the rest unexplained. The sample profile shows roughly 2,500,000 clones; more than 85% of them were found once. The ten biggest clones cover about 0.39% of the sample. Sequenced input: naive CD4+ T cells from PBMCs. Interpreted using the paper, the cell subset or site label stands for: CD45RA+ positively selected. These receptors came from a man aged 18 to 29 in good health. Some clones in this sample may be carry-over from other donors' samples.

V gene TRBV4-3 combines with J gene TRBJ2-6; 9 bases are a match to TRBD2. The CDR3 consists of 19 residues. With V trimmed by 0 bases and J by 0 bases, 6 bases remained unmatched. In germline, CDR1 is LGHNA, CDR2 YSLEER. The CDR3 reads CASSQEVGGRASGANVLTF. Here the CDR3 DNA reads TGCGCCAGCAGCCAAGAGGTGGGCGGGAGGGCCTCTGGGGCCAACGTCCTGACTTTC.

The chain carries TRBV29-1 and TRBJ2-1; D possibly corresponds to TRBD1 (6 bases). V lost 5 bases and J lost 1, with 12 bases in between. Germline V gene data show CDR1 as SQVTM and CDR2 as ANQGSEA. The CDR3 covers 14 residues. This CDR3 is CSVNSRGSYNEQFF. CDR3 DNA sequence: TGCAGCGTTAACAGCAGGGGATCCTACAATGAGCAGTTCTTC.

The V and J genes are TRBV5-1 and TRBJ2-5, with D unclear. Trimming took 3 bases from V and 0 from J, leaving 9 bases between them. Germline values: CDR1 SGHRS, CDR2 YFSETQ. The CDR3 has 14 amino acids. CDR3 bases: TGCGCCAGCAGCTCCTCTCAGTACCAAGAGACCCAGTACTTC. It translates to CASSSSQYQETQYF.

This chain links TRBV9 with TRBJ2-1; TRBD2 aligns across 8 bases. After removal of 4 bases from V and 1 base from J, the junction contained 4 bases not matched to a gene. Germline CDR1 is SGDLS and CDR2 is YYNGEE. The CDR3 consists of 15 residues. The CDR3 DNA reads TGTGCCAGCAGCCTCATAGCGGGATCCTACAATGAGCAGTTCTTC. Encoded protein: CASSLIAGSYNEQFF.

The chain employs TRBV2 and TRBJ2-6; 9 bases line up with TRBD1. Germline trimming cut 6 bases from V and 4 bases from J; bases unmatched to any gene: 7. Germline-derived CDR1 and CDR2 are SNHLY and FYNNEI. This CDR3 region has 16 residues. The CDR3 DNA follows: TGTGCCAGCAGGGGGACAGGGAGAGCAGGGGCCAACGTCCTGACTTTC. The encoded protein is CASRGTGRAGANVLTF.

A single count supports this clone. The chain couples TRBV19 to TRBJ2-4; D unresolved. This CDR3 spans 18 amino acids. Germline V gene data show CDR1 as LNHDA and CDR2 as SQIVND (reference sequence). V gave up 0 bases and J gave up 0 bases, with 15 bases separating them. CDR3 DNA: TGTGCCAGTAGTATAGAGGCCGAACGAGGTATAGCCAAAAACATTCAGTACTTC. Protein product: CASSIEAERGIAKNIQYF.

The V call is TRBV6-5, the J call TRBJ1-1; D gene ambiguous. CDR1 is MNHEY, CDR2 SVGAGI, per germline. The ends were cut back, 2 bases at V and 3 bases at J, with 7 bases in the middle. CDR3 length equals 13 residues. The CDR3 region is CASSYTGYTEAFF. The CDR3 nucleotides read TGTGCCAGCAGTTACACGGGATACACTGAAGCTTTCTTT.

The chain employs TRBV4-1 and TRBJ2-1, with 8 positions matching TRBD2. Germline CDR1 reads MGHRA; CDR2 reads YSYEKL. CDR3 length: 16 amino acids. The V segment lost 5 bases and the J segment 6 bases; nucleotides outside the gene matches: 12. CDR3 sequence: CASSGSLGAGVNEQFF. In DNA, the CDR3 is TGCGCCAGCAGCGGATCGTTGGGAGCGGGAGTCAATGAGCAGTTCTTC.

V and J are TRBV10-3 and TRBJ2-7; TRBD1 is a possible D gene (6 bases). Germline V lookup: CDR1 ENHRY, CDR2 SYGVKD. Trimming took off 5 bases at V and 0 bases at J, with 11 bases between the two ends. The CDR3 has 14 residues. The CDR3 loop is CAISQGLPSYEQYF. In nucleotides, the CDR3 is TGTGCCATCAGTCAGGGGTTGCCCTCCTACGAGCAGTACTTC.

The chain couples TRBV7-9 to TRBJ2-2; a weak D match, TRBD1 (6 bases). V was cut by 5 bases and J by 2 bases, with 18 bases left in between. Per the germline V gene, CDR1 is SEHNR and CDR2 is FQNEAQ (reference sequence). The CDR3 has 17 residues. The CDR3 region has the DNA TGTGCCAGCAGCCCTTACAGGGTCCTAACAAACACCGGGGAGCTGTTTTTT. This gives the protein CASSPYRVLTNTGELFF.

The J gene is TRBJ2-7, the V gene TRBV19; D perhaps matches TRBD2 (7 bases). V lost 5 bases, J lost 3 bases, and 14 bases lay in between. This CDR3 is 14 amino acids long. CDR1 and CDR2 (germline): LNHDA, SQIVND (reference sequence). CDR3 sequence reads: CASSVGGGSYEQYF. CDR3 coding DNA: TGTGCCAGTAGTGTCGGGGGCGGGAGCTACGAGCAGTACTTC.

This chain joins TRBV5-1 and TRBJ2-7, with D hard to call. CDR3 length: 15 amino acids. V was pared by 0 bases and J by 6 bases, with 16 bases between. The germline CDR1 and CDR2 sequences are SGHRS and YFSETQ. The CDR3 here is CASSLAVLGVSEQYF. The CDR3 coding sequence is TGCGCCAGCAGCTTGGCCGTTCTAGGAGTGAGCGAGCAGTACTTC.

This rearrangement joins TRBV28 to TRBJ2-1; 13 bases agree with TRBD2. Germline values: CDR1 MDHEN, CDR2 SYDVKM. V was pared by 4 bases and J by 8 bases, with 5 bases of the junction left unmatched. CDR3 length: 15 residues. The CDR3 DNA reads TGTGCCAGCAGTTCGTGGACTAGCGGGAGCTATGAGCAGTTCTTC. It specifies CASSSWTSGSYEQFF.

The chain recombines TRBV4-1 with TRBJ2-3; the D is unclear. V lost 3 bases and J lost 2, with 21 bases in between. The germline gives CDR1 MGHRA, CDR2 YSYEKL. This CDR3 is 18 amino acids long. DNA for the CDR3: TGCGCCAGCAGCCAGTTGCAGGCTACCCCCCTTTTCACAGATACGCAGTATTTT. This encodes CASSQLQATPLFTDTQYF.

A note on this clone: This CDR3 is also generated by other DNA sequences in the sample. The chain recombines TRBV2 with TRBJ2-5, with 8 bases that match TRBD1. The CDR3 spans 13 residues. The germline CDR1 and CDR2 sequences are SNHLY and FYNNEI. The junction had 3 bases not matched to a gene; V was cut back by 4 bases and J by 5 bases. The CDR3 reads CASSAGGRETQYF. CDR3 in DNA: TGTGCCAGCAGTGCAGGGGGCCGGGAGACCCAGTACTTC.

The gene calls are TRBV4-2 and TRBJ1-2, with no clear D. V was pared by 4 bases and J by 4 bases, with 13 bases between. The CDR3 runs to 14 residues. Looked up from germline, CDR1 is LGHNA and CDR2 is YNFKEQ. The CDR3 region is CASSRSGSSYGYTF. CDR3 sequence (DNA): TGTGCCAGCAGCCGTTCGGGCTCTAGCTATGGCTACACCTTC.

About this clone itself: Different DNA sequences within this sample yield the same CDR3. The CDR3 nucleotides are TGTGCCACCAGCAGAGGAGCGTACGAGCAGTACTTC. Amino acid sequence: CATSRGAYEQYF. The gene calls are TRBV15 and TRBJ2-7; the D is unclear. From germline, CDR1 is LNHNV and CDR2 YYDKDF (reference sequence). CDR3 length equals 12 residues. V lost 1 base, J lost 4 bases, and 5 bases lay in between.

This clone has just one count. As DNA, the CDR3 is TGTGCCAGTAGTGCCCTAGCGGGAGGTTTTAGGGATGAGCAGTTCTTC. Translating it yields CASSALAGGFRDEQFF. The J gene is TRBJ2-1, the V gene TRBV19; 11 nucleotides line up with TRBD2. This CDR3 has 16 amino acids. Germline trimming cut 5 bases from V and 8 bases from J; bases unmatched to any gene: 11. Per germline, CDR1 LNHDA and CDR2 SQIVND (reference sequence). Full variable domain (outside the CDR3, taken from reference TRBV19 and TRBJ2-1): DGGITQSPKYLFRKEGQNVTLSCEQNLNHDAMYWYRQDPGQGLRLIYYSQIVNDFQKGDIAEGYSVSREKKESFPLTVTSAQKNPTAFYLCASSALAGGFRDEQFFGPGTRLTVL.

The rearrangement uses TRBV7-3 and TRBJ1-2; perhaps TRBD1 as D (5 bases). The CDR3 runs to 13 residues. Trimming removed 3 bases from V and 9 bases from J, with 14 bases in between. Germline assignment: CDR1 SGHTA and CDR2 FQGTGA. The CDR3 nucleotides are TGTGCCAGCAGCTTGGGGCAGCTTAGAAGCTACACCTTC. This translates into CASSLGQLRSYTF.